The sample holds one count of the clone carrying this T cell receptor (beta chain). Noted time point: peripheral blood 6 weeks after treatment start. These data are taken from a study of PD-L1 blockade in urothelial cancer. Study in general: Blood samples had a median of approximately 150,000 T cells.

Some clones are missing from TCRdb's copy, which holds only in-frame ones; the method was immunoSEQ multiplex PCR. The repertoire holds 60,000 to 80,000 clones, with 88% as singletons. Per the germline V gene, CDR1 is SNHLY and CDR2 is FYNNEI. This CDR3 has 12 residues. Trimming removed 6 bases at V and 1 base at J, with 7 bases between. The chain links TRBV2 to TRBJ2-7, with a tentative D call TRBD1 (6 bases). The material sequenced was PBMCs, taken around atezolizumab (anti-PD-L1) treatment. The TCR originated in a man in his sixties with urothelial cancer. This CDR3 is CASRDRSYEQYF. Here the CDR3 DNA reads TGTGCCAGCAGGGACAGATCCTACGAGCAGTACTTC.